This T cell receptor (beta chain) appears in the sequencing data of a study of T cell responses to AZD1222 COVID-19 vaccine. For the study at large: Analyses pooled second doses at about 4 or about 12 weeks.

On this clone itself: Its antigen is still unknown.

Sequenced by immunoSEQ multiplex PCR; TCRdb stores in-frame clones only, minus some. The sample gives 150,000 to 200,000 clones, around 94% of which show up once; about 2.8% is in the top ten. The CDR3 runs to 15 residues. V trimming: 3 bases; J trimming: 4 bases; junction bases outside the gene matches: 6. Germline CDR1 and CDR2: SNHLY and FYNNEI. Findings and caveats of the study: Donors were largely white British and mainly female; clonal diversity was possibly underestimated. Per reports, nearly half of all spike-specific TCRs target regions that are unmutated in variants.

Sequencing was performed on peripheral blood, taken on day 0 of AZD1222 vaccination. This chain links TRBV2 with TRBJ2-3; 8 bases agree with TRBD2. The TCR comes from an adult in good health. CDR3 sequence reads: CASSDREGVADTQYF. The CDR3 nucleotides read TGTGCCAGCAGTGATCGGGAGGGCGTGGCAGATACGCAGTATTTT.